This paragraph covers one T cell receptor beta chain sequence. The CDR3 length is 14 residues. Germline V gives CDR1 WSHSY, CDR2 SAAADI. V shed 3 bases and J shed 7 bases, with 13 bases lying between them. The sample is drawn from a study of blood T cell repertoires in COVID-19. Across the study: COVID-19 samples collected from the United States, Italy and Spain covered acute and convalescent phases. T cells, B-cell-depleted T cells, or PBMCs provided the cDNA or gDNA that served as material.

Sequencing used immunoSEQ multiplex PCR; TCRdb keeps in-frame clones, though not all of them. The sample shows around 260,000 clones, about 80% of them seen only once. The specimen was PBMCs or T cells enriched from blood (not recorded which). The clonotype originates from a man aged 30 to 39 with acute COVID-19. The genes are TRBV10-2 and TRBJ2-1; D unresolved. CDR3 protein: CASSDIYGVNEQFF. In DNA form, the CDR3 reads TGCGCCAGCAGTGACATCTATGGTGTAAATGAGCAGTTCTTC.